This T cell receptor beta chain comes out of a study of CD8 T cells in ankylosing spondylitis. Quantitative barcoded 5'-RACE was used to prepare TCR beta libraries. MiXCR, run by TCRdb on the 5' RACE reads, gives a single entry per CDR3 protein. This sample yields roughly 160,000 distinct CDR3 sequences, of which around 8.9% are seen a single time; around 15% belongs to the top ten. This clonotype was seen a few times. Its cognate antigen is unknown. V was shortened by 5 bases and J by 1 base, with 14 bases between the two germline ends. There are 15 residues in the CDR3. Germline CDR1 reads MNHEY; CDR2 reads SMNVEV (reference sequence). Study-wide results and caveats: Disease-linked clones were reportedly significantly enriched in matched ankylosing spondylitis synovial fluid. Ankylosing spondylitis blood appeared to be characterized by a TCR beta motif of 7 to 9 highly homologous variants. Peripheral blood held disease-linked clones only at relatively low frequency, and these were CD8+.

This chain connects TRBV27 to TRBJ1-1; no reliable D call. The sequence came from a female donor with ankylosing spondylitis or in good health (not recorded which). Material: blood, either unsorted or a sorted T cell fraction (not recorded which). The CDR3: CASSPTDGSNTEAFF. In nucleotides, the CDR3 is TGTGCCAGCAGTCCGACCGACGGGTCGAACACTGAAGCTTTCTTT.